There are a few counts of the clone carrying this TCR beta chain. Its antigen is not known. The CDR3 is made up of 19 amino acids. The germline CDR1 and CDR2 sequences are SGHTA and FQGNSA. V lost 1 base, J lost 0 bases, and 9 bases stayed unmatched. These data belong to a study of T-cell memory formation after mild COVID-19. Study-level points and caveats: In pre-infection memory, a portion of responding clones appeared, which suggested that cross-reactive memory joined.

TCRdb called the 5' RACE reads again in MiXCR, with one record for every CDR3 protein. The sample carries 50,000 or so distinct CDR3 sequences, about 12% recorded once. V is TRBV7-2 and J is TRBJ1-4; 9 bases map to TRBD1. This receptor was obtained from a man aged 18-30 years who had mild COVID-19 (a few samples of this study predate the infection). Cell type and time point are not known. Sample: PBMCs or a T cell subset sorted from them (not recorded which). The CDR3 DNA sequence: TGTGCCAGCAGCTTAGAACGGACAGGGGTGCTTACAACTAATGAAAAACTGTTTTTT. Translating gives CASSLERTGVLTTNEKLFF.